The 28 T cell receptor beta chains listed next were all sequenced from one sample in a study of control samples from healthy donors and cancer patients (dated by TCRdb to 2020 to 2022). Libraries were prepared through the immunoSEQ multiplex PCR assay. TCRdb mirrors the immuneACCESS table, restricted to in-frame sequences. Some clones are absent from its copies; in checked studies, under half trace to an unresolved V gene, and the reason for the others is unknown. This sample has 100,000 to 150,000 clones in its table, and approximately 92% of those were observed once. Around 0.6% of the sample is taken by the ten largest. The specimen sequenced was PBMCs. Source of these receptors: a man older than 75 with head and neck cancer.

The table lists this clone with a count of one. The CDR3 DNA sequence: TGTGCCAGCAGCTTAGGCGGGACAGGGCATTCGGAGACCCAGTACTTC. The encoded protein is CASSLGGTGHSETQYF. The chain has TRBV11-3 and TRBJ2-5; 9 positions agree with TRBD1. The junction had 8 bases not matched to a gene; V was cut back by 1 base and J by 5 bases. Germline CDR1 SGHNT, CDR2 YENEEA. The CDR3 runs 16 residues. The whole variable domain, filled in from reference TRBV11-3 and TRBJ2-5, reads EAGVVQSPRYKIIEKKQPVAFWCNPISGHNTLYWYLQNLGQGPELLIRYENEEAVDDSQLPKDRFSAERLKGVDSTLKIQPAELGDSAVYLCASSLGGTGHSETQYFGPGTRLLVL.

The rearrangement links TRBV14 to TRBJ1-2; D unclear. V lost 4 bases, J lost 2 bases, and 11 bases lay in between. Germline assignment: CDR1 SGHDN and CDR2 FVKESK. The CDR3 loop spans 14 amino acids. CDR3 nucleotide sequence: TGTGCCAGCAGCCTGGAGGGAGCAAACTATGGCTACACCTTC. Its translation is CASSLEGANYGYTF. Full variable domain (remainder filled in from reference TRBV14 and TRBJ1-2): EAGVTQFPSHSVIEKGQTVTLRCDPISGHDNLYWYRRVMGKEIKFLLHFVKESKQDESGMPNNRFLAERTGGTYSTLKVQPAELEDSGVYFCASSLEGANYGYTFGSGTRLTVV.

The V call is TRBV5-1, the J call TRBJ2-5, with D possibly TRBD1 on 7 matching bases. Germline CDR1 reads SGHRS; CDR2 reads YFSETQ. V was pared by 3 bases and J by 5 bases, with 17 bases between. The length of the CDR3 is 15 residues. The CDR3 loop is CASSSTGAGGETQYF. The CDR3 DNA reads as TGCGCCAGCAGCTCAACAGGGGCCGGGGGTGAGACCCAGTACTTC.

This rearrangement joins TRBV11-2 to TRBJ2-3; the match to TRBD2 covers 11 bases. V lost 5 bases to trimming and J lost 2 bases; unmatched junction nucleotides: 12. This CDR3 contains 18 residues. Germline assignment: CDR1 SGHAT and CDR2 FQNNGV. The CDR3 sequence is CASSRIPISGRDTDTQYF. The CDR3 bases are TGTGCCAGCAGCCGGATTCCGATTAGCGGGAGGGACACAGATACGCAGTATTTT.

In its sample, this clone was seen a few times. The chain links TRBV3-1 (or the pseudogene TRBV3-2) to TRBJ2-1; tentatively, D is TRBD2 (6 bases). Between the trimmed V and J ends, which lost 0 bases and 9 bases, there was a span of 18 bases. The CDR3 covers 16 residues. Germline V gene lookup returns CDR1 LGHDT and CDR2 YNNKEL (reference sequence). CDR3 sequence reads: CASSQDVGRAGSEQFF. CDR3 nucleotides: TGTGCCAGCAGCCAAGATGTTGGCAGAGCCGGGAGTGAGCAGTTCTTC.

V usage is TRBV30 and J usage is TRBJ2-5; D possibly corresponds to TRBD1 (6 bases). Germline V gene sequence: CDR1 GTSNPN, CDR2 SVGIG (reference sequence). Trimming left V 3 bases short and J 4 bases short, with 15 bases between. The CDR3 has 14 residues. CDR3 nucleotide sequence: TGTGCCTGGAGAGTGGAAGGGGGTGGAGAGACCCAGTACTTC. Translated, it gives CAWRVEGGGETQYF.

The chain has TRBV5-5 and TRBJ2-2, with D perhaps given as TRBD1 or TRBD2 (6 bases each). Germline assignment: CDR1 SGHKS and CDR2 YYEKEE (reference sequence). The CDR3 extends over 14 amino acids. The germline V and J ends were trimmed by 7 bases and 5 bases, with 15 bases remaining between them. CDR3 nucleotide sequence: TGTGCCAGCCTGATCGGGGGCTTGACCGGGGAGCTGTTTTTT. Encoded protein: CASLIGGLTGELFF. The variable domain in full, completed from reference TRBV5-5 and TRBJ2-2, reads DAGVTQSPTHLIKTRGQQVTLRCSPISGHKSVSWYQQVLGQGPQFIFQYYEKEERGRGNFPDRFSARQFPNYSSELNVNALLLGDSALYLCASLIGGLTGELFFGEGSRLTVL.

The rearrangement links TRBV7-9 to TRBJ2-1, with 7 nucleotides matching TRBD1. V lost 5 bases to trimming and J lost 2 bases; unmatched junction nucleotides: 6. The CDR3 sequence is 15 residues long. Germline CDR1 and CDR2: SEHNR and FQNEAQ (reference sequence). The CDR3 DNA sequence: TGTGCCAGCAGCCTAGAGGGGGCGACCTACAATGAGCAGTTCTTC. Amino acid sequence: CASSLEGATYNEQFF. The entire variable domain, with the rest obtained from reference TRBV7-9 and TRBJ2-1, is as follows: DTGVSQNPRHKITKRGQNVTFRCDPISEHNRLYWYRQTLGQGPEFLTYFQNEAQLEKSRLLSDRFSAERPKGSFSTLEIQRTEQGDSAMYLCASSLEGATYNEQFFGPGTRLTVL.

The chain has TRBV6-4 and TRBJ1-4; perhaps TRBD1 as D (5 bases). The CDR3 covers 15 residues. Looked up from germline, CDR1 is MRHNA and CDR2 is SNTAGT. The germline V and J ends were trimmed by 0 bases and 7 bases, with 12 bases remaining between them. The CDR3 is CASSDSGRVGEKLFF. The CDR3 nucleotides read TGTGCCAGCAGTGACTCGGGCAGGGTTGGTGAAAAACTGTTTTTT.

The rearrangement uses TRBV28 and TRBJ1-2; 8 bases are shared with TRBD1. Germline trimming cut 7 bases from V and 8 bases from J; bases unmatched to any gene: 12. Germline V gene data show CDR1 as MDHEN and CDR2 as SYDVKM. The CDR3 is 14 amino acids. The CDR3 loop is CASTDRQGARGYTF. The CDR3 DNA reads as TGTGCCAGCACCGATCGCCAGGGGGCTAGGGGCTACACCTTC.

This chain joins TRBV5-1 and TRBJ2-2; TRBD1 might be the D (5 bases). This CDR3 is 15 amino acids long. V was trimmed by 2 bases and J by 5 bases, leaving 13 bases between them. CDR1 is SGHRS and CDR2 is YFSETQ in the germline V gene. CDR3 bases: TGCGCCAGCAGCTTTAATGGGGCCAATACCGGGGAGCTGTTTTTT. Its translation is CASSFNGANTGELFF.

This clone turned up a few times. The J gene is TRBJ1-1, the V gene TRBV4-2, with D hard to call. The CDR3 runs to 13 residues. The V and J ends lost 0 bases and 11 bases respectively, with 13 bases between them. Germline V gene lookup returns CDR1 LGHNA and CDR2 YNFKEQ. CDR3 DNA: TGTGCCAGCAGCCAAGAATACGGGTTAAGGGCTTTCTTT. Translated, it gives CASSQEYGLRAFF.

The CDR3 spells CASSYSPIQTVNTEAFF. The CDR3, as DNA: TGTGCCAGCAGCTACTCTCCCATTCAAACAGTGAACACTGAAGCTTTCTTT. This chain uses TRBV5-5 with TRBJ1-1; D remains unclear. This CDR3 is built from 17 residues. CDR1 and CDR2 (germline): SGHKS, YYEKEE (reference sequence). Trimming cost V 3 bases and J 0 bases, with 18 bases left between them.

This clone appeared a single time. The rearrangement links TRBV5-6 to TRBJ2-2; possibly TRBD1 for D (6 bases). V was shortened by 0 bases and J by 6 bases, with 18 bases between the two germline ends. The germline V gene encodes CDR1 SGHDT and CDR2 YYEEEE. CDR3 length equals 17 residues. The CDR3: CASSLAGDTRFSGELFF. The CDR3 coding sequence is TGTGCCAGCAGCTTGGCTGGGGACACCCGTTTTTCCGGGGAGCTGTTTTTT.

CDR3 nucleotides: TGTGCCAGCAGGCCCGGGGCAGTCTCAAGCTCTGGAAACACCATATATTTT. Its translation is CASRPGAVSSSGNTIYF. The rearrangement joins TRBV7-9 to TRBJ1-3; TRBD1 is a possible D gene (5 bases). This CDR3 has 17 amino acids. Germline V gene data show CDR1 as SEHNR and CDR2 as FQNEAQ (reference sequence). V was cut by 6 bases and J by 0 bases, with 18 bases left in between.

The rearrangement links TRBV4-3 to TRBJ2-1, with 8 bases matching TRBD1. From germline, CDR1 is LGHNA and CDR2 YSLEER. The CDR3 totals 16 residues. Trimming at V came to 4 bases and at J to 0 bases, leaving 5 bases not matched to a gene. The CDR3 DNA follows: TGCGCCAGCAGCCGGGTGGACAGGGCCTCCTACAATGAGCAGTTCTTC. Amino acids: CASSRVDRASYNEQFF.

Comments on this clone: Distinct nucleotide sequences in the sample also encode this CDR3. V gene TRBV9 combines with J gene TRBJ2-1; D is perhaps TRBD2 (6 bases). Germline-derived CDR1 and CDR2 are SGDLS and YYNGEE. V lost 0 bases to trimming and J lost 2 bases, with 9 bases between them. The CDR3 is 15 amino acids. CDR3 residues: CASSVVSGAYNEQFF. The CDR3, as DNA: TGTGCCAGCAGCGTAGTTAGCGGAGCCTACAATGAGCAGTTCTTC.

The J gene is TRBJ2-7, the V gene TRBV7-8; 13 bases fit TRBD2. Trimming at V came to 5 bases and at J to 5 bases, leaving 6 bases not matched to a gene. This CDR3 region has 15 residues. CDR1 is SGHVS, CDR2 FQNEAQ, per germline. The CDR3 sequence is CASSKTSGRHDEQYF. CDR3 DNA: TGTGCCAGCAGCAAGACTAGCGGGAGGCACGACGAGCAGTACTTC.

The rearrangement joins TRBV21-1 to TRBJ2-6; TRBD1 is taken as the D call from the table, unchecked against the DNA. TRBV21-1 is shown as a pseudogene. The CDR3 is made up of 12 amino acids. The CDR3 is CARTAGANVLTF. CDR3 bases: TGTGCCCGGACAGCTGGGGCCAACGTCCTGACTTTC.

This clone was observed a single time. CDR3 protein: CASSLGATGQGITEAFF. The CDR3 bases are TGCGCCAGCAGCTTGGGGGCGACAGGACAAGGCATCACTGAAGCTTTCTTT. The chain carries TRBV5-1 and TRBJ1-1; D might be TRBD1 (6 bases). The CDR3 runs 17 residues. Trimming stripped 0 bases from V and 4 bases from J, with 19 bases between. Per the germline V gene, CDR1 is SGHRS and CDR2 is YFSETQ.

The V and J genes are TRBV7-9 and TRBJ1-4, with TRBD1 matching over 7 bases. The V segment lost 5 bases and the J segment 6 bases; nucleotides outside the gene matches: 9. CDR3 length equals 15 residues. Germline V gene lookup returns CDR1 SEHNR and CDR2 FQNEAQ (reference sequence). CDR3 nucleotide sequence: TGTGCCAGCAGCCAGCGAGGCACAGGGGATGAAAAACTGTTTTTT. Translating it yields CASSQRGTGDEKLFF.

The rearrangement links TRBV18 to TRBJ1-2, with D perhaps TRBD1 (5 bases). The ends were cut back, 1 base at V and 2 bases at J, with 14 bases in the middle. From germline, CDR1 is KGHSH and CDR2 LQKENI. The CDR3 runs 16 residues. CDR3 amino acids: CASSPRPGHGNYGYTF. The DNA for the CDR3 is TGTGCCAGCTCACCACGACCCGGACACGGAAACTATGGCTACACCTTC. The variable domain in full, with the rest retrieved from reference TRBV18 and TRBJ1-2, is NAGVMQNPRHLVRRRGQEARLRCSPMKGHSHVYWYRQLPEEGLKFMVYLQKENIIDESGMPKERFSAEFPKEGPSILRIQQVVRGDSAAYFCASSPRPGHGNYGYTFGSGTRLTVV.

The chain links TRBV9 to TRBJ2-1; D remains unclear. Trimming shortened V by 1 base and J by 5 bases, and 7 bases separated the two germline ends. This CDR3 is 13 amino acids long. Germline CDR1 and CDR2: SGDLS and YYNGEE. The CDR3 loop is CASSVQIDNEQFF. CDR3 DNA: TGTGCCAGCAGCGTACAAATAGACAATGAGCAGTTCTTC.

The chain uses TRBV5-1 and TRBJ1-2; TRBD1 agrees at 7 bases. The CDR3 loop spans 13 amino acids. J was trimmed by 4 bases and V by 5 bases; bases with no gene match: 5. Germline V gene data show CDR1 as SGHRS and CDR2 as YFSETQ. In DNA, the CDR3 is TGCGCCAGCAGGGCCGCAGGGGGCTATGGCTACACCTTC. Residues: CASRAAGGYGYTF. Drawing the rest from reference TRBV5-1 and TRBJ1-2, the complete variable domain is KAGVTQTPRYLIKTRGQQVTLSCSPISGHRSVSWYQQTPGQGLQFLFEYFSETQRNKGNFPGRFSGRQFSNSRSEMNVSTLELGDSALYLCASRAAGGYGYTFGSGTRLTVV.

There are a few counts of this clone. The CDR3 DNA reads as TGTGCCAGCAGTGAAGCGAACCTTGGAGGGACAGTTTACAATCAGCCCCAGCATTTT. Residues: CASSEANLGGTVYNQPQHF. The chain carries TRBV2 and TRBJ1-5, with 7 bases fitting TRBD1. This CDR3 is 19 amino acids long. V was pared by 0 bases and J by 3 bases, with 14 bases of the junction left unmatched. Per the germline V gene, CDR1 is SNHLY and CDR2 is FYNNEI.

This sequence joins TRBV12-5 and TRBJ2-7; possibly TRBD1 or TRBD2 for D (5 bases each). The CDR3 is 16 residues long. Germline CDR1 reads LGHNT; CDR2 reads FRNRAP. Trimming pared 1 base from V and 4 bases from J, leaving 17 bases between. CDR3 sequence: CASGLARGDPTYEQYF. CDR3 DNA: TGTGCTAGTGGTTTGGCTCGGGGCGACCCCACTTACGAGCAGTACTTC.

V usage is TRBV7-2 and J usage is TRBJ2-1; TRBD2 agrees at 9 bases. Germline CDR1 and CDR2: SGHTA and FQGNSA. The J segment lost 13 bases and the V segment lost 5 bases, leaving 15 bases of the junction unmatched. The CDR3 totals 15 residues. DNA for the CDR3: TGTGCCAGCAGCCCCCGTTCCGGGACTAGCTCCCGCCAGTTCTTC. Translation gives CASSPRSGTSSRQFF. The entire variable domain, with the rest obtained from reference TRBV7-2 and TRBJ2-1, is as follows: GAGVSQSPSNKVTEKGKDVELRCDPISGHTALYWYRQSLGQGLEFLIYFQGNSAPDKSGLPSDRFSAERTGGSVSTLTIQRTQQEDSAVYLCASSPRSGTSSRQFFGPGTRLTVL.

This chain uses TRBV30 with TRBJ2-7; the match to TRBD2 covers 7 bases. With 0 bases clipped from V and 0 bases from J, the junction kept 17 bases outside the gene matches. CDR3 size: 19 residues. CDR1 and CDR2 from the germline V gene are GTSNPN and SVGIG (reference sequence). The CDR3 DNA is TGTGCCTGGAGTGTTAGGGCGGGAGTGACGGGGCAGAGCTCCTACGAGCAGTACTTC. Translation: CAWSVRAGVTGQSSYEQYF.